These 26 T cell receptor beta chains originate from one sample sequenced in a study of cytomegalovirus exposure and HLA in healthy donors. PCR amplification relied on 60 Vbeta primers (plus 13 Jbeta primers). Profiling relied on immunoSEQ multiplex PCR, and the TCRdb table lists in-frame clones only, not all of them. The sample lists over 85,000 clones; roughly three quarters were seen once. Sequenced sample: PBMCs. Source of these receptors: a man aged 40-49 years in good health and CMV-seronegative.

The chain carries TRBV10-1 and TRBJ2-5; the match to TRBD1 covers 9 bases. The J call may be in error: the DNA end matches TRBJ2-7 better. Germline lookup yields CDR1 WNHNN and CDR2 SYGVQD (reference sequence). This CDR3 spans 15 amino acids. The chain's CDR3 is CASSEGQGNSYEQYF. CDR3 in DNA: TGCGCCAGCAGTGAGGGACAGGGGAACTCCTACGAGCAGTACTTC.

About this clone itself: At one boundary the junction diverges from the germline segment, which might be a read error. The sample holds other DNA sequences that translate to the same CDR3. The chain combines TRBV7-9 with TRBJ1-4; D is unresolved. The CDR3 sequence is 15 residues long. Germline-derived CDR1 and CDR2 are SEHNR and FQNEAQ (reference sequence). The CDR3 DNA reads TGTTCCAGCAGCCTCAACGGTGGAACTAATGAAAAACTGTTTTTT. Amino acids: CSSSLNGGTNEKLFF.

The genes are TRBV7-9 and TRBJ2-3, with a tentative D call TRBD1 (5 bases). V lost 2 bases to trimming and J lost 6 bases, with 12 bases between them. There are 14 residues in the CDR3. Germline lookup yields CDR1 SEHNR and CDR2 FQNEAQ (reference sequence). The CDR3 bases are TGTGCCAGCAGCTTAAACCAGGGTTCGGATACGCAGTATTTT. Translated, it gives CASSLNQGSDTQYF.

The chain links TRBV7-3 to TRBJ2-5; TRBD1 matches at 7 bases. Trimming cost V 5 bases and J 2 bases; bases outside gene matches: 11. Looked up from germline, CDR1 is SGHTA and CDR2 is FQGTGA. This CDR3 contains 16 residues. The CDR3 here is CASSPSNRGQQETQYF. CDR3 DNA: TGTGCCAGCAGCCCCTCGAACAGGGGCCAGCAAGAGACCCAGTACTTC.

The chain joins TRBV10-2 to TRBJ2-1, with D possibly matching TRBD2 (7 bases). The CDR3 runs 14 residues. The germline V gene encodes CDR1 WSHSY and CDR2 SAAADI. The V gene lost 7 bases and the J gene lost 7 bases, with 17 bases spanning the gap. CDR3 bases: TGCGCCAGCACCCCCAGCGGGACAAGGAATGAGCAGTTCTTC. This encodes CASTPSGTRNEQFF.

The chain uses TRBV2 and TRBJ1-1; unclear D gene. The CDR3 runs to 17 residues. V was clipped by 4 bases and J by 4 bases, with 22 bases between them. Germline values: CDR1 SNHLY, CDR2 FYNNEI. The CDR3 region has the DNA TGTGCCAGCAGTGTAGAGACATCCTTGGGTGGGAGCACTGAAGCTTTCTTT. It specifies CASSVETSLGGSTEAFF.

The chain recombines TRBV2 with TRBJ2-2; 10 bases fit TRBD2. The V gene's germline CDR1 is SNHLY and CDR2 FYNNEI. V was pared by 6 bases and J by 8 bases, with 9 bases of the junction left unmatched. This CDR3 is 15 amino acids long. CDR3 protein: CASSLIAGGGGELFF. The CDR3 coding sequence is TGTGCCAGCAGCTTAATAGCGGGAGGTGGGGGGGAGCTGTTTTTT.

Turning to this clone: Within the sample, other DNA sequences also encode this same CDR3. The genes are TRBV15 and TRBJ2-5, with a weak D call TRBD2 (5 bases). V shed 0 bases and J shed 1 base, with 9 bases lying between them. The CDR3 has 15 residues. Germline CDR1 is LNHNV and CDR2 is YYDKDF (reference sequence). The CDR3 sequence: CATSRDPSGQETQYF. The CDR3 nucleotides are TGTGCCACCAGCAGAGATCCCAGCGGCCAAGAGACCCAGTACTTC.

Here the CDR3 reads CAWRKPRDRGYNEQFF. The DNA for the CDR3 is TGTGCCTGGAGGAAACCCCGGGACAGGGGCTACAATGAGCAGTTCTTC. The chain uses TRBV30 and TRBJ2-1; TRBD1 matches 10 bases. The CDR3 consists of 16 residues. In germline, CDR1 is GTSNPN, CDR2 SVGIG (reference sequence). The junction had 8 bases not matched to a gene; V was cut back by 3 bases and J by 3 bases. Combining the CDR3 with reference TRBV30 and TRBJ2-1 gives the whole variable domain SQTIHQWPATLVQPVGSPLSLECTVEGTSNPNLYWYRQAAGRGLQLLFYSVGIGQISSEVPQNLSASRPQDRQFILSSKKLLLSDSGFYLCAWRKPRDRGYNEQFFGPGTRLTVL.

The chain carries TRBV7-3 and TRBJ2-1; tentative D call: TRBD1 (5 bases). The V gene lost 1 base and the J gene lost 4 bases, with 8 bases spanning the gap. Germline V gene sequence: CDR1 SGHTA, CDR2 FQGTGA. This CDR3 spans 14 amino acids. Here the CDR3 DNA reads TGTGCCAGCAGCTTAAGGGGCCTGTACAATGAGCAGTTCTTC. The encoded protein is CASSLRGLYNEQFF.

This clone was seen just once. This chain uses TRBV2 with TRBJ2-6; no reliable D call. Germline CDR1 is SNHLY and CDR2 is FYNNEI. This CDR3 comprises 17 residues. V was cut by 7 bases and J by 0 bases, with 16 bases left in between. In nucleotides, the CDR3 is TGTGCCAGCACTGACCGAGTTCCAATCTCTGGGGCCAACGTCCTGACTTTC. Its translation: CASTDRVPISGANVLTF.

The rearrangement uses TRBV9 and TRBJ1-5; no clear D. Trimming left V 2 bases short and J 5 bases short, with 8 bases between. The CDR3 contains 13 residues. Germline V gene lookup returns CDR1 SGDLS and CDR2 YYNGEE. The CDR3 protein is CASSVGVDQPQHF. The CDR3 nucleotides read TGTGCCAGCAGCGTCGGAGTCGATCAGCCCCAGCATTTT. Filled out from reference TRBV9 and TRBJ1-5, the complete variable domain reads DSGVTQTPKHLITATGQRVTLRCSPRSGDLSVYWYQQSLDQGLQFLIQYYNGEERAKGNILERFSAQQFPDLHSELNLSSLELGDSALYFCASSVGVDQPQHFGDGTRLSIL.

This clone appeared a few times. The V call is TRBV10-3, the J call TRBJ2-1; D possibly corresponds to TRBD1 (5 bases). Deletions cut 0 bases from V and 4 bases from J, with 7 bases between. CDR3 size: 14 residues. Germline-derived CDR1 and CDR2 are ENHRY and SYGVKD. The CDR3 sequence is CAISESQDYNEQFF. The CDR3 coding sequence is TGTGCCATCAGTGAGTCACAGGATTACAATGAGCAGTTCTTC.

V and J are TRBV27 and TRBJ1-6, with D maybe TRBD1 (6 bases). Germline V CDR1 and CDR2: MNHEY, SMNVEV (reference sequence). The length of the CDR3 is 14 residues. V lost 8 bases and J 3 bases, leaving 11 bases between the germline ends. The CDR3 here is CASCTGYYNSPLHF. Here the CDR3 DNA reads TGTGCCAGCTGTACAGGGTACTATAATTCACCCCTCCACTTT.

V and J are TRBV27 and TRBJ2-5, with 10 bases aligning to TRBD2. CDR3 length: 13 amino acids. V gave up 6 bases and J gave up 5 bases; unmatched junction bases: 3. The V gene's germline CDR1 is MNHEY and CDR2 SMNVEV (reference sequence). The CDR3 is CASRGLARETQYF. The CDR3 DNA sequence: TGTGCCAGCAGGGGACTAGCGCGGGAGACCCAGTACTTC.

The chain uses TRBV5-5 and TRBJ2-5; D is uncertain. V lost 4 bases to trimming and J lost 5 bases, with 9 bases between them. The V gene's germline CDR1 is SGHKS and CDR2 YYEKEE (reference sequence). The CDR3 is 12 amino acids. The CDR3 DNA follows: TGTGCCAGCAGCGAGGATGGGGAGACCCAGTACTTC. Encoded protein: CASSEDGETQYF. Full variable domain (rest looked up from reference TRBV5-5 and TRBJ2-5): DAGVTQSPTHLIKTRGQQVTLRCSPISGHKSVSWYQQVLGQGPQFIFQYYEKEERGRGNFPDRFSARQFPNYSSELNVNALLLGDSALYLCASSEDGETQYFGPGTRLLVL.

This chain joins TRBV2 and TRBJ2-3; perhaps TRBD2 as D (5 bases). This CDR3 has 15 amino acids. V lost 8 bases, J lost 8 bases, and 23 bases lay in between. CDR1 SNHLY and CDR2 FYNNEI come from the germline V gene. As DNA, the CDR3 is TGTGCCAGCCCGACGGCCGGGGTTAAATTGGGTACGCAGTATTTT. Encoded protein: CASPTAGVKLGTQYF. Complete variable domain (other parts from reference TRBV2 and TRBJ2-3): EPEVTQTPSHQVTQMGQEVILRCVPISNHLYFYWYRQILGQKVEFLVSFYNNEISEKSEIFDDQFSVERPDGSNFTLKIRSTKLEDSAMYFCASPTAGVKLGTQYFGPGTRLTVL.

The genes are TRBV13 and TRBJ2-7, with 13 nucleotides matching TRBD2. V was clipped by 4 bases and J by 5 bases; unmatched bases: 11. The V gene's germline CDR1 is PRHDT and CDR2 FYEKMQ (reference sequence). The CDR3 covers 17 residues. CDR3 region: CASSSLLAGGPSDEQYF. The CDR3 DNA reads TGTGCCAGCAGCTCATTACTAGCGGGAGGGCCTTCGGACGAGCAGTACTTC. Supplemented by reference TRBV13 and TRBJ2-7, the full variable domain reads AAGVIQSPRHLIKEKRETATLKCYPIPRHDTVYWYQQGPGQDPQFLISFYEKMQSDKGSIPDRFSAQQFSDYHSELNMSSLELGDSALYFCASSSLLAGGPSDEQYFGPGTRLTVT.

V and J are TRBV2 and TRBJ2-1, with 9 bases lining up with TRBD1. V was clipped by 5 bases and J by 9 bases; unmatched bases: 11. This CDR3 spans 15 amino acids. CDR1 SNHLY and CDR2 FYNNEI come from the germline V gene. CDR3 coding DNA: TGTGCCAGCAGTAGACCGGGACAGGGATTACGTGAGCAGTTCTTC. This gives the protein CASSRPGQGLREQFF.

This clone was observed a single time. This chain links TRBV5-1 with TRBJ2-5, with 11 bases identical to TRBD2. V lost 7 bases, J lost 2 bases, and 10 bases stayed unmatched. CDR3 length: 16 amino acids. CDR1 and CDR2 (germline): SGHRS, YFSETQ. This chain's CDR3 is CASQTSGAGWQETQYF. The CDR3, as DNA: TGCGCCAGCCAGACTAGCGGGGCCGGATGGCAAGAGACCCAGTACTTC.

The table lists this clone with a few counts. The gene calls are TRBV9 and TRBJ2-5, with D possibly being TRBD2 (5 bases). This CDR3 is 13 amino acids long. Germline CDR1 SGDLS, CDR2 YYNGEE. Trimming took off 4 bases at V and 4 bases at J, with 11 bases between the two ends. CDR3 bases: TGTGCCAGCAGCCTCGGACTCTTAGAGACCCAGTACTTC. Protein sequence: CASSLGLLETQYF.

The rearrangement links TRBV29-1 to TRBJ2-1; TRBD2 aligns across 11 bases. The CDR3 spans 14 residues. Trimming cost V 4 bases and J 9 bases; bases outside gene matches: 8. From germline, CDR1 is SQVTM and CDR2 ANQGSEA. The CDR3 region is CSVGHTSGSGEQFF. Here the CDR3 DNA reads TGCAGCGTTGGTCATACTAGCGGGAGCGGTGAGCAGTTCTTC.

This clone was detected a few times. The chain recombines TRBV5-5 with TRBJ2-1, with a tentative D call TRBD2 (6 bases). CDR3 length: 17 residues. Germline CDR1 is SGHKS and CDR2 is YYEKEE (reference sequence). Trimming took 1 base from V and 3 from J, leaving 17 bases between them. CDR3 nucleotide sequence: TGTGCCAGCAGCTTGTGGTCCGGGGGTCTTAGCTACAATGAGCAGTTCTTC. This codes for CASSLWSGGLSYNEQFF.

V is TRBV4-1 and J is TRBJ2-5; D might be TRBD2 (6 bases). The ends were cut back, 4 bases at V and 1 base at J, with 13 bases in the middle. From germline, CDR1 is MGHRA and CDR2 YSYEKL. This CDR3 spans 15 amino acids. CDR3 residues: CASSPPLRGQETQYF. The CDR3 DNA sequence: TGCGCCAGCAGCCCCCCCCTGCGGGGCCAAGAGACCCAGTACTTC.

The chain employs TRBV7-9 and TRBJ2-1; weak D call: TRBD1 (5 bases). The CDR3 runs to 14 residues. V was clipped by 8 bases and J by 8 bases, with 19 bases between them. Per germline, CDR1 SEHNR and CDR2 FQNEAQ (reference sequence). The CDR3 sequence: CASGDQKQVYEQFF. For the CDR3, the DNA is TGTGCCAGCGGTGATCAAAAACAGGTCTATGAGCAGTTCTTC.

The chain has TRBV28 and TRBJ1-2; D is possibly TRBD1 (5 bases). CDR3 length: 12 amino acids. The germline CDR1 and CDR2 sequences are MDHEN and SYDVKM. Trimming cost V 11 bases and J 7 bases, with 17 bases left between them. DNA for the CDR3: TGTGCCCCCTCAGGGCCCACCAGTGGCTACACCTTC. Translating gives CAPSGPTSGYTF.